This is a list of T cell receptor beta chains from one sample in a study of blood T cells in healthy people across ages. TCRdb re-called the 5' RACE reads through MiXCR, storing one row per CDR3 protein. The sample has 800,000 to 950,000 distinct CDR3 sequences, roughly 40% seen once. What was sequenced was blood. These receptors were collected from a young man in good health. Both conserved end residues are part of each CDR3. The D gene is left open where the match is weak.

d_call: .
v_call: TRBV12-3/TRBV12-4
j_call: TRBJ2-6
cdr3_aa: CASNEAPMVAGANVLTF

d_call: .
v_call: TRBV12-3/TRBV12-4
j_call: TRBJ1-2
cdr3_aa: CASTPPPGGYTF

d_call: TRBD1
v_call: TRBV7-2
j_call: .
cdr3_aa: CASSVRQGTTYNEQYF

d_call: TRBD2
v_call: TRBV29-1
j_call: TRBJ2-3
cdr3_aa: CSANQGGTDTQYF

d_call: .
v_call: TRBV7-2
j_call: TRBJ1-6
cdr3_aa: CASSLVSTTSLYNSPLHF

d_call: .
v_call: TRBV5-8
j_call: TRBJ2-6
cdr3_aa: CASSLWVSGANVLTF

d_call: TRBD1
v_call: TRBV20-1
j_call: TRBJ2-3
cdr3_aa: CSADRVGTDTQYF

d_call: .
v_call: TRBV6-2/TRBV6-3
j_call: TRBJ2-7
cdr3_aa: CATSGSRVTYEQYF

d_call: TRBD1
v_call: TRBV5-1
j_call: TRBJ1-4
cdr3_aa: CTSRGTTTNEKLFF

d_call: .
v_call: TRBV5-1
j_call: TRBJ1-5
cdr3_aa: CASSLDGDRNQPQHF

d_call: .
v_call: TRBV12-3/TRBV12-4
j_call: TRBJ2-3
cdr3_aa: CASSADGGPEAQYF

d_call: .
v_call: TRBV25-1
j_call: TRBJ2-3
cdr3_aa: CASSELPMAQYF

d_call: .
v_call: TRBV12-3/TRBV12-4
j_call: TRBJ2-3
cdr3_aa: CASSVLAPRTDTQYF

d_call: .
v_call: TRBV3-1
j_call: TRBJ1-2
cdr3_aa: CASSQDWGRYGYTF

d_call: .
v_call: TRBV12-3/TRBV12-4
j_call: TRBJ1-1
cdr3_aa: CASSLGTRTTHDTEAFF

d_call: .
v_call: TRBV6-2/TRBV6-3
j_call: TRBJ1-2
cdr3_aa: CASSYPQGNYGYTF